These 12 T cell receptor beta chains share one sample of origin, sequenced in a study of blood T cell repertoires in COVID-19. Using immunoSEQ multiplex PCR, the repertoire was profiled, and TCRdb retains in-frame clones only, with some absent. The sample comprises more than 50,000 clones, roughly 90% of which are singletons, and approximately 4% rests with the top ten. Sequences were obtained from peripheral blood. These receptors all come from a human donor in a cohort sampled during active COVID-19.

The chain recombines TRBV3-1 (or the pseudogene TRBV3-2) with TRBJ1-2, with D maybe TRBD1 (6 bases). V lost 4 bases to trimming and J lost 10 bases, with 28 bases between them. The CDR3 length is 17 residues. Germline CDR1 is LGHDT and CDR2 is YNNKEL (reference sequence). As DNA, the CDR3 is TGTGCCAGCAGCCCCCGTTGGGCGGACAGCAGTCAAGGACTCTACACCTTC. Residues: CASSPRWADSSQGLYTF.

The chain carries TRBV10-1 and TRBJ1-1; unclear D gene. Between the trimmed V and J ends, which lost 11 bases and 0 bases, there was a span of 19 bases. This CDR3 has 15 amino acids. CDR1 is WNHNN and CDR2 is SYGVQD in the germline V gene (reference sequence). In DNA, the CDR3 is TGCGCCTGGTATCGACGAAGAACTATGAACACTGAAGCTTTCTTT. This encodes CAWYRRRTMNTEAFF.

The genes are TRBV15 and TRBJ2-3, with 14 bases aligning to TRBD2. The CDR3 runs to 18 residues. Germline CDR1 is LNHNV and CDR2 is YYDKDF (reference sequence). V lost 1 base to trimming and J lost 3 bases; unmatched junction nucleotides: 6. The DNA of the CDR3 is TGTGCCACCAGCAGAGCGGGACTAGCGGGAGTAGCAACAGATACGCAGTATTTT. Residues: CATSRAGLAGVATDTQYF. The variable domain in full, completed from reference TRBV15 and TRBJ2-3, reads DAMVIQNPRYQVTQFGKPVTLSCSQTLNHNVMYWYQQKSSQAPKLLFHYYDKDFNNEADTPDNFQSRRPNTSFCFLDIRSPGLGDTAMYLCATSRAGLAGVATDTQYFGPGTRLTVL.

The chain joins TRBV4-3 to TRBJ2-1; TRBD2 agrees at 7 bases. CDR3 size: 19 residues. Trimming at V came to 4 bases and at J to 0 bases, leaving 15 bases not matched to a gene. Germline V gene lookup returns CDR1 LGHNA and CDR2 YSLEER. The CDR3 reads CASSLYGDRAGYSYNEQFF. The CDR3, as DNA: TGCGCCAGCAGCCTCTATGGTGATCGAGCGGGGTACTCCTACAATGAGCAGTTCTTC.

CDR3 residues: CASRRGQRTEAFF. CDR3 sequence (DNA): TGCGCCAGCCGCCGCGGGCAGCGCACTGAAGCTTTCTTT. The V call is TRBV4-1, the J call TRBJ1-1; no firm D call. This CDR3 spans 13 amino acids. Trimming took off 8 bases at V and 4 bases at J, with 14 bases between the two ends. Looked up from germline, CDR1 is MGHRA and CDR2 is YSYEKL.

The CDR3 DNA follows: TGTGCCAGCAGCTTCCCCCTGCGGGAGACCCAGTACTTC. Translation gives CASSFPLRETQYF. The rearrangement joins TRBV7-6 to TRBJ2-5; D ambiguous. The CDR3 is made up of 13 amino acids. Trimming removed 3 bases at V and 5 bases at J, with 10 bases between. CDR1 and CDR2 (germline): SGHVS, FNYEAQ.

The count of this clone is one. The V and J genes are TRBV28 and TRBJ2-7; perhaps TRBD1 as D (6 bases). V was clipped by 5 bases and J by 4 bases, with 15 bases between them. The germline CDR1 and CDR2 sequences are MDHEN and SYDVKM. The length of the CDR3 is 14 residues. The CDR3 loop reads CASSGDTGWYEQYF. Here the CDR3 DNA reads TGTGCCAGCAGTGGGGATACAGGGTGGTACGAGCAGTACTTC.

CDR3 nucleotide sequence: TGTGCCAGCAGTTACTCCTGGACAGGGATGGACCGGGAGCTGTTTTTT. Translated, it gives CASSYSWTGMDRELFF. V and J are TRBV6-6 and TRBJ2-2; 8 bases line up with TRBD1. The germline CDR1 and CDR2 sequences are MNHNY and SVGAGI (reference sequence). The CDR3 is 16 amino acids. V lost 0 bases and J lost 9; bases outside the gene matches: 9.

The chain couples TRBV30 to TRBJ1-6, with D perhaps TRBD1 (6 bases). The CDR3 spans 13 residues. Trimming removed 6 bases from V and 7 bases from J, with 13 bases in between. The germline gives CDR1 GTSNPN, CDR2 SVGIG (reference sequence). CDR3 in amino acids: CACSTGPNSPLHF. DNA for the CDR3: TGTGCCTGCAGTACAGGGCCGAATTCACCCCTCCACTTT.

The chain uses TRBV27 and TRBJ1-4; D is perhaps TRBD1 (5 bases). V was clipped by 3 bases and J by 3 bases, with 8 bases between them. CDR1 is MNHEY and CDR2 is SMNVEV in the germline V gene (reference sequence). The length of the CDR3 is 14 residues. The CDR3 region is CASSFAGANEKLFF. DNA for the CDR3: TGTGCCAGCAGTTTCGCGGGGGCTAATGAAAAACTGTTTTTT.

This chain connects TRBV19 to TRBJ1-1; TRBD1 matches 7 bases. The CDR3 contains 13 residues. Germline V lookup: CDR1 LNHDA, CDR2 SQIVND (reference sequence). With V trimmed by 4 bases and J by 7 bases, 6 bases remained unmatched. The CDR3 nucleotides read TGTGCCAGTAGTAAGCGGACAGGTATTGAAGCTTTCTTT. It is translated as CASSKRTGIEAFF.

This clone showed up just once. The chain has TRBV13 and TRBJ2-7; possibly TRBD2 for D (5 bases). The CDR3 has 18 residues. Germline V gene sequence: CDR1 PRHDT, CDR2 FYEKMQ (reference sequence). The V gene lost 5 bases and the J gene lost 4 bases, with 27 bases spanning the gap. CDR3 residues: CASSESTSTTVFFYEQYF. The CDR3 nucleotides read TGTGCCAGCAGCGAATCCACTAGTACCACGGTTTTTTTTTACGAGCAGTACTTC.